Listed here are 10 T cell receptor beta chains from one sample, sequenced in a study of blood T cell repertoires in COVID-19. Using immunoSEQ multiplex PCR, the repertoire was profiled, and TCRdb retains in-frame clones only, with some absent. The sample consists of about 150,000 clones, roughly 76% of them appearing once. Sample: peripheral blood. These receptors were taken from a human donor with acute or convalescent COVID-19. The donor label of this sample is uncertain.

The V gene is TRBV5-6, the J gene TRBJ2-7; 12 bases align to TRBD1. This CDR3 is built from 16 residues. V shed 3 bases, J shed 7 bases, and the junction held 11 bases outside the gene matches. The V gene's germline CDR1 is SGHDT and CDR2 YYEEEE. The CDR3 reads CASSSRGTGGWEEQYF. The DNA for the CDR3 is TGTGCCAGCAGCTCACGCGGGACAGGGGGCTGGGAAGAGCAGTACTTC.

The chain is built from TRBV7-2 and TRBJ2-1, with D possibly TRBD2 on 6 matching bases. The CDR3 has 16 amino acids. Trimming took 4 bases from V and 4 from J, leaving 17 bases between them. CDR1 is SGHTA and CDR2 is FQGNSA in the germline V gene. CDR3 DNA sequence: TGTGCCAGCAGCTCCCTGAAGAGACTAGAGTACAATGAGCAGTTCTTC. This encodes CASSSLKRLEYNEQFF.

V gene TRBV13 combines with J gene TRBJ1-3; no clear D. The germline gives CDR1 PRHDT, CDR2 FYEKMQ (reference sequence). This CDR3 spans 15 amino acids. Trimming removed 5 bases from V and 0 bases from J, with 11 bases in between. This CDR3 is CASSPGQDSGNTIYF. The DNA for the CDR3 is TGTGCCAGCAGCCCCGGCCAGGACTCTGGAAACACCATATATTTT.

This clone was counted a few times. The V and J genes are TRBV3-1 (or the pseudogene TRBV3-2) and TRBJ2-2; D is undetermined. The CDR3 loop spans 14 amino acids. The V gene lost 4 bases and the J gene lost 8 bases, with 14 bases spanning the gap. CDR1 and CDR2 (germline): LGHDT, YNNKEL (reference sequence). The CDR3 region is CASSLVERSGELFF. The DNA of the CDR3 is TGTGCCAGCAGCCTGGTGGAAAGGAGTGGGGAGCTGTTTTTT.

This chain joins TRBV5-1 and TRBJ1-1; tentatively, D is TRBD1 (5 bases). Trimming cost V 4 bases and J 3 bases, with 16 bases left between them. The length of the CDR3 is 15 residues. From germline, CDR1 is SGHRS and CDR2 YFSETQ. The CDR3 loop is CASSLREGLDTEAFF. CDR3 DNA sequence: TGCGCCAGCAGCCTCCGGGAGGGGTTGGACACTGAAGCTTTCTTT.

The chain employs TRBV14 and TRBJ2-7; D possibly corresponds to TRBD2 (6 bases). This CDR3 region has 14 residues. The V and J ends lost 3 bases and 7 bases respectively, with 16 bases between them. The germline gives CDR1 SGHDN, CDR2 FVKESK. The CDR3 DNA follows: TGTGCCAGCAGCCACTGGGACTCCAATGGGGAGCAGTACGTC. This gives the protein CASSHWDSNGEQYV.

The rearrangement joins TRBV6-5 to TRBJ1-2; 10 bases fit TRBD1. Germline CDR1 is MNHEY and CDR2 is SVGAGI. V gave up 6 bases and J gave up 7 bases; unmatched junction bases: 5. The CDR3 loop spans 13 amino acids. CDR3 sequence reads: CASRIGTGVGYTF. CDR3 in DNA: TGTGCCAGCAGAATCGGGACAGGGGTTGGCTACACCTTC.

Points on this clone: Other nucleotide sequences from this sample produce the same CDR3. The rearrangement uses TRBV12-3 or TRBV12-4 and TRBJ1-1; no reliable D call. Trimming took 0 bases from V and 4 from J, leaving 3 bases between them. The CDR3 is 12 amino acids. The CDR3 sequence: CASSLAVTEAFF. Written as DNA, the CDR3 is TGTGCCAGCAGTTTAGCCGTCACTGAAGCTTTCTTT.

The rearrangement joins TRBV7-6 to TRBJ2-3; TRBD1 might be the D (6 bases). Germline lookup yields CDR1 SGHVS and CDR2 FNYEAQ. V lost 0 bases, J lost 2 bases, and 9 bases lay in between. The CDR3 runs 15 residues. CDR3 region: CASSLAGASTDTQYF. The CDR3 coding sequence is TGTGCCAGCAGCTTAGCGGGGGCCTCCACAGATACGCAGTATTTT.

V is TRBV13 and J is TRBJ1-1; no clear D. With 5 bases removed from V and 4 bases from J, the gap between germline ends came to 11 bases. Looked up from germline, CDR1 is PRHDT and CDR2 is FYEKMQ (reference sequence). CDR3 length equals 13 residues. The CDR3 protein is CASSLWPATEAFF. CDR3 nucleotides: TGTGCCAGCAGCCTCTGGCCCGCCACTGAAGCTTTCTTT. The complete variable domain, with remaining parts taken from reference TRBV13 and TRBJ1-1, reads AAGVIQSPRHLIKEKRETATLKCYPIPRHDTVYWYQQGPGQDPQFLISFYEKMQSDKGSIPDRFSAQQFSDYHSELNMSSLELGDSALYFCASSLWPATEAFFGQGTRLTVV.